The clone carrying this TCR beta chain was seen a few times. The sample belongs to a study of T-cell reconstitution after alpha-beta-depleted transplantation in children. Unique molecular identifiers were used in preparing the TCRbeta library. One entry per CDR3 protein, called by TCRdb with MiXCR from the PCR reads. The data contain 450,000 to 600,000 distinct CDR3 sequences, about a sixth of them singletons. V dropped 4 bases and J dropped 3 bases, with 13 bases sitting between them. The CDR3 contains 14 residues. The germline V gene encodes CDR1 SGHTA and CDR2 FQGNSA. V usage is TRBV7-2 and J usage is TRBJ2-7; a weak D match, TRBD1 (6 bases). Here the sequenced sample was PBMCs from the stem cell graft donor, taken from the stem cell graft. This receptor was obtained from a human donor who donated a stem cell graft to a child with acute lymphoblastic leukemia. The CDR3 nucleotides are TGTGCCAGCAGCTACCGGACAGCGAGCTACGAGCAGTACTTC. This encodes CASSYRTASYEQYF.